This T cell receptor (beta chain) was obtained from a study of PD-1 blockade in classical Hodgkin lymphoma. General observations from the study: It was among complete responders that baseline diversity resembled that of newly diagnosed patients. Nivolumab initiated under 1 year post-ASCT led to patient exclusion.

Turning to this clone: Its matching antigen is unknown.

The repertoire was sequenced with immunoSEQ multiplex PCR; TCRdb's copy has only in-frame clones and lacks some. The table has more than 90,000 clones, 75% to 90% seen once. Each patient relapsed following autologous stem cell transplantation, and prior brentuximab vedotin exposure differed. Looked up from germline, CDR1 is SGHAT and CDR2 is FQNNGV. V shed 4 bases and J shed 4 bases, with 17 bases lying between them. CDR3 length: 17 residues. Material: peripheral blood mononuclear cells (PBMCs), obtained before the second cycle of nivolumab. The sequence came from a human donor with classical Hodgkin lymphoma. V gene TRBV11-2 combines with J gene TRBJ1-6; D unclear. The CDR3 here is CASSSTGGDIYNSPLHF. CDR3 in DNA: TGTGCCAGCAGCTCAACGGGTGGGGATATATATAATTCACCCCTCCACTTT.